These 3 T cell receptor beta chains came from one sample sequenced in a study of cytomegalovirus exposure and HLA in healthy donors. Here immunoSEQ multiplex PCR was the method, and the copy in TCRdb shows in-frame clones only, minus some. The top ten hold around 2.4% of the sample, which has roughly 150,000 clones, over 80% seen once. The sequenced sample consisted of PBMCs. These receptors all stem from a man aged 25-45 years in good health and CMV-seropositive.

A few counts support this clone. The CDR3 protein is CASSSQGLWEYGYTF. In DNA form, the CDR3 reads TGTGCCAGCAGCTCCCAGGGACTTTGGGAATATGGCTACACCTTC. The rearrangement links TRBV7-9 to TRBJ1-2; tentative D call: TRBD1 (5 bases). The CDR3 is 15 amino acids. V was clipped by 4 bases and J by 5 bases, with 17 bases between them. CDR1 SEHNR and CDR2 FQNEAQ come from the germline V gene (reference sequence).

The count of this clone is one. In DNA form, the CDR3 reads TGTGCCAGCAGTTTCATCAGGGGACCCTACGAGCAGTACTTC. Amino acid sequence: CASSFIRGPYEQYF. The chain recombines TRBV6-5 with TRBJ2-7; D may be TRBD1 (6 bases). This CDR3 has 14 amino acids. The V and J ends lost 4 bases and 2 bases respectively, with 12 bases between them. Germline CDR1 MNHEY, CDR2 SVGAGI.

The sample holds a few counts of this clone. V and J are TRBV7-6 and TRBJ2-7; TRBD2 matches 8 bases. J lost 2 bases, V lost 5 bases, and 5 bases had no gene match. This CDR3 spans 14 amino acids. The V gene's germline CDR1 is SGHVS and CDR2 FNYEAQ. The CDR3 coding sequence is TGTGCCAGCAGCCTTAGCGGGGTCCCCTACGAGCAGTACTTC. It yields the protein CASSLSGVPYEQYF.